What follows is one T cell receptor beta chain and its context. Antigen unknown. This CDR3 comprises 16 residues. The V gene end was trimmed by 3 bases and the J gene end by 3 bases; junction bases not matched to a gene: 5. In germline, CDR1 is MNHEY, CDR2 SVGAGI. The data belong to a study of T cell responses to AZD1222 COVID-19 vaccine. General study points: Females made up more of the donors, who were largely white British, and clonal diversity may have come out too low. Seropositive AZD1222 recipients at baseline numbered only 5 to 7.

Method: immunoSEQ multiplex PCR; TCRdb's copy keeps in-frame clones and lacks some. Here the sample spans some 170,000 clones, approximately 94% being singletons. The receptor comes from an adult who received the AZD1222 COVID-19 vaccine. The rearrangement links TRBV6-5 to TRBJ1-6; 7 bases are shared with TRBD1. The specimen was peripheral blood, collected 28 days after the second AZD1222 dose. CDR3 bases: TGTGCCAGCAGTTATAGGGCAGGGGGCTATAATTCACCCCTCCACTTT. Its protein product is CASSYRAGGYNSPLHF.